The rows below give T cell receptor beta chains drawn from one sample of a study of beta chain features in type 1 diabetes. The repertoire was sequenced with immunoSEQ multiplex PCR; TCRdb's copy has only in-frame clones and lacks some. The data show some 180,000 clones, approximately 13% seen once. Sequencing input: central memory CD4+ T cells from blood. The receptor set was obtained from a woman under 30 in good health. CDR3s leave out the opening cysteine and the closing phenylalanine or tryptophan. Part of the rows lack a size; the others show once, few, many or a class for expanded clones.

TRBV11-1,13,.,ASTQTVSGANVLT
TRBV11-3,13,few,ASSLRGKANYGYT
TRBV5-1,14,.,ASSWGRGGANTEAF
TRBV10-3,10,.,AISAGDDIQY
TRBV28,13,.,ASSLSSSGRNEQY
TRBV27,11,once,ASSDRNTGELF
TRBV15,11,.,ATSSPQGGKAF
TRBV29-1,12,few,SVEGTGNTGELF
TRBV19,14,.,ASSTPGSGGRTEAF
TRBV6-5,12,.,ASSPQASNQPQH
TRBV5-1,13,few,ASRSITESNEKLF
TRBV18,13,few,ASSPGTGGKYEQY
TRBV2,12,few,ASRSGTALPRLT
TRBV5-6,14,few,ASSPRGTSGRTEQY
TRBV30,11,.,AWTLQGYNGYT
TRBV7-6,12,.,ASSSSLANEKLF
TRBV2,13,.,ASSGSSGLGGTQY
TRBV4-3,15,.,ASSQEGWGQLETEAF
TRBV7-9,12,.,ASSWGQRAETQY
TRBV2,9,.,ASSEVRRKF
TRBV7-9,13,.,ASSSPRDRHYGYT
TRBV7-9,15,.,ASSYRPPPGSTYEQY
TRBV5-4,13,.,ASSPTGRGPDTQY
TRBV14,10,few,ASSPVGNTIY
TRBV2,12,.,ASSVQGRSYGYT
TRBV5-1,14,few,ASSLLAGANYNEQF
TRBV28,10,few,ASTTTNYGYT
TRBV9,12,many,ASSVEGQGQTQY
TRBV5-1,14,few,ASSSEGLAANNEQF
TRBV6-1,13,few,ASPRPGSSTDTQY
TRBV2,14,few,ASRWGLAKTYNEQF
TRBV5-4,13,few,ASSLSGGSYNEQF
TRBV10-1,9,few,ASRGDTEAF
TRBV28,11,once,ASSVQVNYGYT
TRBV6-1,12,few,ASSEGLVTDTQY
TRBV7-9,12,few,ASSLTAGTYEQY
TRBV30,12,few,AWKISGSADTQY
TRBV5-4,13,.,ASSLWVRGTDTQY
TRBV11-2,16,.,ASSQYGTSGMYTGELF
TRBV18,12,few,ASSQDSAYNEQF
TRBV5-1,12,.,ASSLGQVFYEQY
TRBV18,14,few,ASSLFQGATNEKLF
TRBV11-2,14,few,ASSSQGTSNTDTQY
TRBV5-8,12,few,ASSPRWIEETQY
TRBV5-1,11,few,ASSLTSDQPQH
TRBV5-1,12,few,ASSLASGQETQY
TRBV7-2,14,.,ASSPGLAGAYETQY
TRBV4-1,13,.,ASSQSLGYTGELF
TRBV19,11,.,ASRALAGYEQY
TRBV5-1,12,few,ASSPGGLGNEQF
TRBV7-3,12,.,ASREQGDARPQH
TRBV7-3,15,.,ASSPLAPGSGANVLT
TRBV18,10,few,ASSPTDYGYT
TRBV28,12,few,ASRPQGAPGEQF
TRBV30,15,few,AWSVKSGGGQRYEQY